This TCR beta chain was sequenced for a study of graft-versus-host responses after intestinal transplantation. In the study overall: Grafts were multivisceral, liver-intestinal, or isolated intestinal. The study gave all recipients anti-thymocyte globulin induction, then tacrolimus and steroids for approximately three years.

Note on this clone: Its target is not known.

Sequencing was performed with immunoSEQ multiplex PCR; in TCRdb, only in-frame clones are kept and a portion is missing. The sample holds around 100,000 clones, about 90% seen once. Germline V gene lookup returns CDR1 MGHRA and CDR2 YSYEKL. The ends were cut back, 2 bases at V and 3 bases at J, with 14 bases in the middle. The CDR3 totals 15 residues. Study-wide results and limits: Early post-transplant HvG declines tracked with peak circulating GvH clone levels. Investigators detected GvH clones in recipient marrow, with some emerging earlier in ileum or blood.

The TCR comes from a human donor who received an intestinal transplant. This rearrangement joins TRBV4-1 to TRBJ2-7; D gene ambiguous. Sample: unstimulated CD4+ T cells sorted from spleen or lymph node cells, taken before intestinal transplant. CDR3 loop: CASSQPLGRIYEQYF. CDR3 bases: TGCGCCAGCAGCCAACCCCTTGGGCGGATCTACGAGCAGTACTTC.